The rows below give T cell receptor beta chains drawn from one sample of a study of cytotoxic CD8 clonotypes in ibrutinib-treated CLL. Produced via immunoSEQ multiplex PCR; TCRdb's table is partial and in-frame only. Of around 33,000 clones listed, approximately 70% are singletons. Sequenced material: PBMCs, taken before ibrutinib treatment. These receptor sequences come from a human donor with chronic lymphocytic leukemia. Both conserved end residues are part of each CDR3. The order of the fields is J gene, V gene, clone size, D gene, CDR3 protein, CDR3 DNA. The D gene is left open where the match is weak. Only part of the rows carry a size: once, few, many, or a class if the clone is expanded.

TRBJ2-1 | TRBV10-3 | NA | NA | CAIRDQSRSYNEQFF | TGTGCCATCAGGGATCAGAGCCGCTCCTACAATGAGCAGTTCTTC
TRBJ1-4 | TRBV9 | NA | NA | CASSLGVGLTNEKLFF | TGTGCCAGCAGCTTAGGGGTGGGACTGACGAATGAAAAACTGTTTTTT
TRBJ2-7 | TRBV10-3 | once | TRBD2 | CAISESRGLPPYEQYF | TGTGCCATCAGTGAGTCACGGGGACTACCTCCCTACGAGCAGTACTTC
TRBJ1-2 | TRBV2 | NA | NA | CASSENREGDYGYTF | TGTGCCAGCAGTGAAAATAGGGAAGGAGACTATGGCTACACCTTC
TRBJ2-6 | TRBV4-1 | few | NA | CASRGVSSGANVLTF | TGCGCCAGCAGGGGGGTCAGCTCTGGGGCCAACGTCCTGACTTTC
TRBJ2-3 | TRBV30 | NA | NA | CAWGVTDTQYF | TGTGCCTGGGGGGTCACAGATACGCAGTATTTT
TRBJ2-2 | TRBV7-2 | NA | NA | CASSSFAGANTGELFF | TGTGCCAGCAGCAGTTTTGCGGGGGCCAACACCGGGGAGCTGTTTTTT
TRBJ1-1 | TRBV7-9 | few | NA | CASIPRTRLTNTEAFF | TGTGCCAGCATCCCCAGGACGCGACTTACGAACACTGAAGCTTTCTTT
TRBJ2-1 | TRBV2 | once | NA | CASSLRDYEQFF | TGTGCCAGCAGTCTACGGGACTATGAGCAGTTCTTC
TRBJ2-7 | TRBV19 | NA | TRBD1 | CASSPHPGQGGSYEQYF | TGTGCCAGTAGTCCCCACCCGGGACAGGGGGGAAGTTACGAGCAGTACTTC
TRBJ1-1 | TRBV29-1 | NA | TRBD1 | CSVAGGLGKGTEAFF | TGCAGCGTGGCAGGGGGCTTGGGTAAGGGTACTGAAGCTTTCTTT
TRBJ1-1 | TRBV5-1 | NA | NA | CASSLSQRNTEAFF | TGCGCCAGCAGCTTGAGCCAGAGGAACACTGAAGCTTTCTTT
TRBJ2-7 | TRBV2 | NA | NA | CASGAATYEQYF | TGTGCCAGCGGCGCGGCTACCTACGAGCAGTACTTC
TRBJ1-2 | TRBV19 | once | NA | CASSIQGPNYGYTF | TGTGCCAGTAGTATCCAGGGACCTAACTATGGCTACACCTTC
TRBJ1-5 | TRBV18 | few | NA | CASSPPGTSGDQPQHF | TGTGCCAGCTCACCACCAGGGACTTCCGGAGATCAGCCCCAGCATTTT
TRBJ2-2 | TRBV5-1 | NA | TRBD2 | CASSLASGFGELFF | TGCGCCAGCAGCTTGGCTAGCGGGTTCGGGGAGCTGTTTTTT
TRBJ2-1 | TRBV7-3 | NA | TRBD2 | CASSATRGAIFNEQFF | TGTGCCAGCAGCGCCACGCGGGGGGCGATTTTCAATGAGCAGTTCTTC
TRBJ2-7 | TRBV18 | NA | TRBD1 | CASSPRQGGPYEQYF | TGTGCCAGCTCACCCCGACAGGGGGGACCCTACGAGCAGTACTTC